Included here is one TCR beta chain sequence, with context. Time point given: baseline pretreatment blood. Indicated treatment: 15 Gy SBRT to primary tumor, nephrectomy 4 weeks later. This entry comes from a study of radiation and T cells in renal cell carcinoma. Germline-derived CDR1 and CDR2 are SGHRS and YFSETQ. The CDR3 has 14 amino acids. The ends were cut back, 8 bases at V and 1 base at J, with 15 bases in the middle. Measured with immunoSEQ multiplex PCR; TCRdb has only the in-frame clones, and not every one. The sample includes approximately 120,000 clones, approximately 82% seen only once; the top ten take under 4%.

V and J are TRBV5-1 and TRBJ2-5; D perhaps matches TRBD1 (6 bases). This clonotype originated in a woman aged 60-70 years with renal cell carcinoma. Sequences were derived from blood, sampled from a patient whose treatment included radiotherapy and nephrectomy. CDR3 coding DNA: TGCGCCAGTCGACAGGTGACTTCCCAAGAGACCCAGTACTTC. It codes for CASRQVTSQETQYF.